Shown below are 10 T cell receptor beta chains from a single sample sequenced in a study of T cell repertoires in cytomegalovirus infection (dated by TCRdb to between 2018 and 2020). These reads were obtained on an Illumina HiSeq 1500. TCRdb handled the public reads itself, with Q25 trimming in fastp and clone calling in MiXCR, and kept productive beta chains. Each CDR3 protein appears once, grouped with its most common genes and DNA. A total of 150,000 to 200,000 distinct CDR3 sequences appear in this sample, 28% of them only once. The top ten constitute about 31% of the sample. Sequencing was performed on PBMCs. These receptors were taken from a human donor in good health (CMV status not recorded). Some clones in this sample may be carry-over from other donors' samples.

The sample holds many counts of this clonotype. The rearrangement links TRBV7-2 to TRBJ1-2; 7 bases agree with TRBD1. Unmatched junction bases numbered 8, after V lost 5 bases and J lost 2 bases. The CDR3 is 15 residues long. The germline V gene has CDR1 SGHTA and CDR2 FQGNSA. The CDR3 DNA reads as TGTGCCAGCAGCCGTTTAAGGGGGCCGAACTATGGCTACACCTTC. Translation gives CASSRLRGPNYGYTF.

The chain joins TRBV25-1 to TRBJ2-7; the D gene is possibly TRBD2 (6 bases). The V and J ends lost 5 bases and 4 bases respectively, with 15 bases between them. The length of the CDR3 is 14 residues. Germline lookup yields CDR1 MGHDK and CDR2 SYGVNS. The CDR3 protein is CASSYQDYLYEQYF. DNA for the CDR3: TGTGCCAGCAGTTATCAGGACTACCTGTACGAGCAGTACTTC.

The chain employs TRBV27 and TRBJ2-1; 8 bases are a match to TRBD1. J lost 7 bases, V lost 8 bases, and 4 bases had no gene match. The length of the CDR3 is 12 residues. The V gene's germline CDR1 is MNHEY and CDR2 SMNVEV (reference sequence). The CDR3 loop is CASQGAWNEQFF. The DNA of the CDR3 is TGTGCCAGCCAGGGGGCGTGGAATGAGCAGTTCTTC.

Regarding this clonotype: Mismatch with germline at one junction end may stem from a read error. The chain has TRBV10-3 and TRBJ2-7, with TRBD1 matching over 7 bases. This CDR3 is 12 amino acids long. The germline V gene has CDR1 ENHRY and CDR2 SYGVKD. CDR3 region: CAISGPDREITF. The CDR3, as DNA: TGTGCCATCAGTGGCCCAGACAGGGAGATTACCTTC.

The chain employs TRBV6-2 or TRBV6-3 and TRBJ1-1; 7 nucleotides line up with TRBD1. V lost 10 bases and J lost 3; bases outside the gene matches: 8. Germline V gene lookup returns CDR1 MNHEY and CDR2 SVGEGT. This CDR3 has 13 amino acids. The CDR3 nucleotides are TGTGCCACCCGTCGGACAGGCTACACTGAAGCTTTCTTT. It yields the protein CATRRTGYTEAFF.

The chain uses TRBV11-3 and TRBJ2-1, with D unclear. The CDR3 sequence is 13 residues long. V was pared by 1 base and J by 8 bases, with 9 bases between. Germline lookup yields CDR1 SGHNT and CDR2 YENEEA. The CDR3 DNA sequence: TGTGCCAGCAGCTTAGGCTTAGGTTATGAGCAGTTCTTC. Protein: CASSLGLGYEQFF.

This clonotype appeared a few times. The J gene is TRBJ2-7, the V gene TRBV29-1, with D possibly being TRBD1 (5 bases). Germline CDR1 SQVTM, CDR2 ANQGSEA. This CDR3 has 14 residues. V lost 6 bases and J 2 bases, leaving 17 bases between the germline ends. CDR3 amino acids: CSVVQVTFPYEQYF. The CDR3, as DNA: TGCAGCGTCGTACAGGTTACCTTTCCCTACGAGCAGTACTTC.

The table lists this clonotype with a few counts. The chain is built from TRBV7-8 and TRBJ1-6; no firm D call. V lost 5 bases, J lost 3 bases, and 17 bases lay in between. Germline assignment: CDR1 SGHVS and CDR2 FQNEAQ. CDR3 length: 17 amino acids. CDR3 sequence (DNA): TGTGCCAGCAGCCAAGTAGGGAACAAAGGCTATAATTCACCCCTCCACTTT. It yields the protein CASSQVGNKGYNSPLHF.

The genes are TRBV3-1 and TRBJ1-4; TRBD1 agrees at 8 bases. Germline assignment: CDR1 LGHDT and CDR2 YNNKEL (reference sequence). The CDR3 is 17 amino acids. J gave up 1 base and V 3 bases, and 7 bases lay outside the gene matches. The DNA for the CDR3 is TGTGCCAGCAGCCAGATGACAGGGGCCGAAACTAATGAAAAACTGTTTTTT. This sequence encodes CASSQMTGAETNEKLFF.

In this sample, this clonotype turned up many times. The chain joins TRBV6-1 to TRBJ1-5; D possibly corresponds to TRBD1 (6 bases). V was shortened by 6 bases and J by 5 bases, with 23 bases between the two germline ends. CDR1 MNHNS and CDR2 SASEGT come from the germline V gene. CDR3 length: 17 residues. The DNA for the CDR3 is TGTGCCAGCAGGGAGAGATACAGGGACGGTTCGTATCAGCCCCAGCATTTT. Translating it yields CASRERYRDGSYQPQHF.